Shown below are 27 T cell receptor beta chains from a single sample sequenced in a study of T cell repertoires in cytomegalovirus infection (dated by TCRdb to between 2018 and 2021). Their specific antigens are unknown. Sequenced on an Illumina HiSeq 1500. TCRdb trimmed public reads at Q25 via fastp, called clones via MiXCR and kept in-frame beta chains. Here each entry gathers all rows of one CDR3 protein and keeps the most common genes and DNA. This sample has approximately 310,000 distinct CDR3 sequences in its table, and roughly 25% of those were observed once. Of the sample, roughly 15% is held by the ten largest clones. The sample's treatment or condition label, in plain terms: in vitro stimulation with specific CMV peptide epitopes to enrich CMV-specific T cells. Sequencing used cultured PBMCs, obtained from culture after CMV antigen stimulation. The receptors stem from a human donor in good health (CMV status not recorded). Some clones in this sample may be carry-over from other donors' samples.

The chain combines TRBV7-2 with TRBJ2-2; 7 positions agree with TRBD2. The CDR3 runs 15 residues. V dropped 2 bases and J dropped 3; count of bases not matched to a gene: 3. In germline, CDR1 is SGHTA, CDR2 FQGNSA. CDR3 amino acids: CASSLNLADTGELFF. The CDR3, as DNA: TGTGCCAGCAGCTTAAACCTAGCGGACACCGGGGAGCTGTTTTTT.

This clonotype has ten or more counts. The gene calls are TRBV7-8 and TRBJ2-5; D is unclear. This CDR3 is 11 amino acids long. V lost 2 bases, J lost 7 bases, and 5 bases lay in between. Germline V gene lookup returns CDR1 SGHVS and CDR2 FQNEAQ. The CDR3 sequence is CASSLTGTQYF. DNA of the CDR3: TGTGCCAGCAGCTTAACGGGGACCCAGTACTTC.

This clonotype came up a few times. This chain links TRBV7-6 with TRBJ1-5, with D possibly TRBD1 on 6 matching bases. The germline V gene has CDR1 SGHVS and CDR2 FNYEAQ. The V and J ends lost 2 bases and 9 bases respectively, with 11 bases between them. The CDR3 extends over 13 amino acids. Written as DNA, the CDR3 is TGTGCCAGCAGCTTACAGGGGCCTGGGCCCCAGCATTTT. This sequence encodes CASSLQGPGPQHF.

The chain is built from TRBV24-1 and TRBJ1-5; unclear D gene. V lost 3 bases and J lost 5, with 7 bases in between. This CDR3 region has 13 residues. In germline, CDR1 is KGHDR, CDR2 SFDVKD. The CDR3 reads CATSDRRYQPQHF. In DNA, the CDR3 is TGTGCCACCAGTGATAGAAGATATCAGCCCCAGCATTTT.

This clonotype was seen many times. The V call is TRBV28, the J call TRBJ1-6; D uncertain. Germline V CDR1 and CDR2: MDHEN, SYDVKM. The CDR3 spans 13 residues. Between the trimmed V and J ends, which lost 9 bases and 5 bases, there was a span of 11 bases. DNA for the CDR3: TGTGCCAGTGGGAGAAGACATAATTCACCCCTCCACTTT. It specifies CASGRRHNSPLHF.

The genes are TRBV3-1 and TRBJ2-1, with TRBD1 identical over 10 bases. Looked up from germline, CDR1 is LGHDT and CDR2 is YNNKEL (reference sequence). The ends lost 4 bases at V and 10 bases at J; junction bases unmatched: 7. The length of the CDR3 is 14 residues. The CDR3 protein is CASSLTGTGVEQFF. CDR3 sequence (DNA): TGTGCCAGCAGCCTTACTGGGACAGGGGTAGAGCAGTTCTTC.

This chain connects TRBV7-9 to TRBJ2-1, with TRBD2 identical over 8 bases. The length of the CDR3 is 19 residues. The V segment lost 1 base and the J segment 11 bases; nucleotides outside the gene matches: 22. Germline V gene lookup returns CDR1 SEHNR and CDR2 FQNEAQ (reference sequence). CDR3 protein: CASSLVIPASGLKRNQQFF. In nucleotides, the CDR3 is TGTGCCAGCAGCTTAGTAATCCCGGCTAGCGGGCTAAAACGGAATCAGCAGTTCTTC.

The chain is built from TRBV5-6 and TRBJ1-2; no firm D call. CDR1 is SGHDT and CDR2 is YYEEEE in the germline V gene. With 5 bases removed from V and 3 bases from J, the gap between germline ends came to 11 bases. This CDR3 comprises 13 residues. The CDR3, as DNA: TGTGCCAGCAGACCTGGCACAGACTATGGCTACACCTTC. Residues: CASRPGTDYGYTF.

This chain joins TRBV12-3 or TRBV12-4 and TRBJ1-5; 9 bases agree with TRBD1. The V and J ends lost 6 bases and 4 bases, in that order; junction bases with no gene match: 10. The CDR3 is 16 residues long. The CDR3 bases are TGTGCCAGCAGCAATGAACAGGGGGCCGGAAATCAGCCCCAGCATTTT. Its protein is CASSNEQGAGNQPQHF.

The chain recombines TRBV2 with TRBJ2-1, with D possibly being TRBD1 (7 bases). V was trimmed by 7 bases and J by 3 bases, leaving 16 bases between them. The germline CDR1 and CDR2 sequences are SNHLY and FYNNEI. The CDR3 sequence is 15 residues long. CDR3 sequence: CASNQGGRGYNEQFF. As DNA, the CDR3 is TGTGCCAGCAACCAGGGGGGAAGAGGCTACAATGAGCAGTTCTTC.

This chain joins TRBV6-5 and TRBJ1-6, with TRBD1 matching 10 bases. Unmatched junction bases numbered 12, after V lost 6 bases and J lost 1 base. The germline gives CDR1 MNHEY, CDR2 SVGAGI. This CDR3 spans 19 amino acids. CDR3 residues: CASSHYGQGVWSYNSPLHF. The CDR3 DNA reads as TGTGCCAGCAGCCACTATGGACAGGGGGTATGGTCCTATAATTCACCCCTCCACTTT.

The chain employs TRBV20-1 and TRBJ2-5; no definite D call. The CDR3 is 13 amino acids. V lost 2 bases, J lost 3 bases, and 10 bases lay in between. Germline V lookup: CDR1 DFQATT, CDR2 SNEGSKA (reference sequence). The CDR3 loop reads CSARTWVEETQYF. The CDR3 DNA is TGCAGTGCTAGAACCTGGGTAGAAGAGACCCAGTACTTC.

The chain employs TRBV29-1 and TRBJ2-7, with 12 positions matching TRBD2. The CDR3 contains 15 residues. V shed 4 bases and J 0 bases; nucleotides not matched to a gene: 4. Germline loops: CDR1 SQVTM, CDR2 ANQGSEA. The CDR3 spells CSVVRLAGASYEQYF. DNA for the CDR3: TGCAGCGTTGTTCGACTAGCGGGAGCCTCCTACGAGCAGTACTTC.

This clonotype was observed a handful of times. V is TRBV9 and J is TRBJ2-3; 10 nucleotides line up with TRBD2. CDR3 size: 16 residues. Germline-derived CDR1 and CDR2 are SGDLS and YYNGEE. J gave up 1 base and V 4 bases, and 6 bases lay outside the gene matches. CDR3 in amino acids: CASSTSGLARTDTQYF. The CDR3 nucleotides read TGTGCCAGCAGCACATCGGGACTAGCGCGCACAGATACGCAGTATTTT.

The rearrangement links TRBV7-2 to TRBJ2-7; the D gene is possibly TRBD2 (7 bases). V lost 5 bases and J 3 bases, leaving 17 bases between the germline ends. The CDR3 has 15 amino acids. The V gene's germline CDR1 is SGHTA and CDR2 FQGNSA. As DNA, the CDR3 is TGTGCCAGCAGCAGGGGGGGCGGGAGTTTCTACGAGCAGTACTTC. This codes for CASSRGGGSFYEQYF. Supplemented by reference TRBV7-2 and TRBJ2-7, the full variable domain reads GAGVSQSPSNKVTEKGKDVELRCDPISGHTALYWYRQSLGQGLEFLIYFQGNSAPDKSGLPSDRFSAERTGGSVSTLTIQRTQQEDSAVYLCASSRGGGSFYEQYFGPGTRLTVT.

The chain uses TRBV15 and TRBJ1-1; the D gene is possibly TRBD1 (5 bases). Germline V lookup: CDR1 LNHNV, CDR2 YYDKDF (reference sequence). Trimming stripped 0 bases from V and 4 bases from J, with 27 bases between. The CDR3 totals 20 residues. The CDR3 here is CATSRDDPLMGTLTGTEAFF. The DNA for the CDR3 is TGTGCCACCAGCAGAGATGATCCCCTGATGGGGACCCTGACGGGCACTGAAGCTTTCTTT.

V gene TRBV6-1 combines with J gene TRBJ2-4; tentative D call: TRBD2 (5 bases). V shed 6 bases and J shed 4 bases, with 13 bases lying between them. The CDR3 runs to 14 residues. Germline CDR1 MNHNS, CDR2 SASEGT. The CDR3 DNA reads TGTGCCAGCAGAAGCCGACGGACTAAAAACATTCAGTACTTC. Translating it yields CASRSRRTKNIQYF.

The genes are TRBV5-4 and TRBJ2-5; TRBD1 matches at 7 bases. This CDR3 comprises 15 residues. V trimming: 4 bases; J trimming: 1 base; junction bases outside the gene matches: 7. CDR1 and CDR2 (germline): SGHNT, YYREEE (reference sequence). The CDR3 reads CASSPQRQGQETQYF. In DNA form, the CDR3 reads TGTGCCAGCAGCCCCCAGAGACAGGGCCAAGAGACCCAGTACTTC.

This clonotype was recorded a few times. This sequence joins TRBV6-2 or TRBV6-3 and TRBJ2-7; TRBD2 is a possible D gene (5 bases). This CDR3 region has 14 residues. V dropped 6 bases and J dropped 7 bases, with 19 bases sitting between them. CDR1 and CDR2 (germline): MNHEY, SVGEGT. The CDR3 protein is CASSKGRRGGEQYV. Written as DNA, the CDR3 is TGTGCCAGCAGCAAAGGACGGCGCGGCGGGGAGCAGTACGTC.

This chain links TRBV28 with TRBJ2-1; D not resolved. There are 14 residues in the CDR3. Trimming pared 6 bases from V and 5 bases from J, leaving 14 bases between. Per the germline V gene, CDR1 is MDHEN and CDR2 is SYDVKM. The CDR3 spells CASSPTRLNNEQFF. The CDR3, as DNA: TGTGCCAGCAGCCCCACCCGACTGAACAATGAGCAGTTCTTC.

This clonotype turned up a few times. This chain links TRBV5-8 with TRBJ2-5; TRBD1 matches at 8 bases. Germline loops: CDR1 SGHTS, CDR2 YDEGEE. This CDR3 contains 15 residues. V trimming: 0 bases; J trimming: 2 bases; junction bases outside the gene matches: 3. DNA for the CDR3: TGTGCCAGCAGCTTGGGGACAGGGTTTCAAGAGACCCAGTACTTC. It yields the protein CASSLGTGFQETQYF.

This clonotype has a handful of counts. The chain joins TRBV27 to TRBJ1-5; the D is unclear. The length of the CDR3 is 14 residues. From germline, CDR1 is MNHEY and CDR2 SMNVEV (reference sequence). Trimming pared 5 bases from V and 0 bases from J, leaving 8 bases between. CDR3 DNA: TGTGCCAGCAGTCCGTTAAATAGCAATCAGCCCCAGCATTTT. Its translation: CASSPLNSNQPQHF.

The CDR3 DNA reads TGTGCCAGCAGCTTTACTAGCGGGAGAGATGAGCAGTTCTTC. Its protein is CASSFTSGRDEQFF. The rearrangement joins TRBV11-2 to TRBJ2-1; TRBD2 matches at 11 bases. Germline V gene lookup returns CDR1 SGHAT and CDR2 FQNNGV. Trimming at V came to 3 bases and at J to 8 bases, leaving 3 bases not matched to a gene. The CDR3 extends over 14 amino acids.

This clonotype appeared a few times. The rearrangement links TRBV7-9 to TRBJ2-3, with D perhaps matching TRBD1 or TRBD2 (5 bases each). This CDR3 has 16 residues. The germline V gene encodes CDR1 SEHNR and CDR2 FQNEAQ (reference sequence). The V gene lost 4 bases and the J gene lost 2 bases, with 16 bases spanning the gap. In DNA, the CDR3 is TGTGCCAGCAGCTGGGGGAGCGGCCGCATCACAGATACGCAGTATTTT. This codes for CASSWGSGRITDTQYF.

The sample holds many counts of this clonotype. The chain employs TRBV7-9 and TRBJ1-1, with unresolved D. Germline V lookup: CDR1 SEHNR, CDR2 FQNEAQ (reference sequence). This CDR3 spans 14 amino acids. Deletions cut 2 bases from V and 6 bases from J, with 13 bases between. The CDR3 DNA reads TGTGCCAGCAGCTTAATGGTCCCTAACGCTGAAGCTTTCTTT. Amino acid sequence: CASSLMVPNAEAFF.

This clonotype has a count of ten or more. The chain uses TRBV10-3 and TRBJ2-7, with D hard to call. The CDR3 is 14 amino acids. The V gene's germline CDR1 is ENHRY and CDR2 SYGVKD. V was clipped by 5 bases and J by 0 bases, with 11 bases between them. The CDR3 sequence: CAISKLGSSYEQYV. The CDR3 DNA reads TGTGCCATCAGTAAGTTGGGCAGCTCCTACGAGCAGTACGTC.

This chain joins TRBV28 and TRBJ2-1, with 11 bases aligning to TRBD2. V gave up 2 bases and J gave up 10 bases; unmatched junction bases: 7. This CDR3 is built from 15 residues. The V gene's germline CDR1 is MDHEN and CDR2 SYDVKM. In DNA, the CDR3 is TGTGCCAGCAGTTTACCCGGGACTAGCGGAAGGGAGCAGTTCTTC. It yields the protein CASSLPGTSGREQFF.